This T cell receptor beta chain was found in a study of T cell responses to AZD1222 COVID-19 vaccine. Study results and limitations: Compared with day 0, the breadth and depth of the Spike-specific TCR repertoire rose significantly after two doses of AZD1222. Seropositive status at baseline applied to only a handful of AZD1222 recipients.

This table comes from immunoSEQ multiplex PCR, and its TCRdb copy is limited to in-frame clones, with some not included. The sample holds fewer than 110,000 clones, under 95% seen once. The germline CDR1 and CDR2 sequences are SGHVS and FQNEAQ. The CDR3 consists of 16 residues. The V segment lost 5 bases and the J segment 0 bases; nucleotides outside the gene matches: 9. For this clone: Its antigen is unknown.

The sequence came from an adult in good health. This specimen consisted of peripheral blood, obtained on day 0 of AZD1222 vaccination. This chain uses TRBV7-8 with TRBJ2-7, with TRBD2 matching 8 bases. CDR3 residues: CASSRGSGGISYEQYF. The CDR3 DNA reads TGTGCCAGCAGCCGGGGGAGCGGGGGTATCTCCTACGAGCAGTACTTC. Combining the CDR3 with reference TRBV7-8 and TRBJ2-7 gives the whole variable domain GAGVSQSPRYKVAKRGQDVALRCDPISGHVSLFWYQQALGQGPEFLTYFQNEAQLDKSGLPSDRFFAERPEGSVSTLKIQRTQQEDSAVYLCASSRGSGGISYEQYFGPGTRLTVT.